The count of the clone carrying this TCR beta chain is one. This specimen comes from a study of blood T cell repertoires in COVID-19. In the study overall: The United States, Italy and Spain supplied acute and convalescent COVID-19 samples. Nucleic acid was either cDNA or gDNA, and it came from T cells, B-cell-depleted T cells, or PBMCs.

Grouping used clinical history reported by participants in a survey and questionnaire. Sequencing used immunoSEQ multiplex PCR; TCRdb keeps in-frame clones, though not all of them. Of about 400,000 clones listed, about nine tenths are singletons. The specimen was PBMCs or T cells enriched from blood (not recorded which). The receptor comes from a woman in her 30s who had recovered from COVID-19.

CDR3 sequence reads: CASSLSAGTTYNEQFF. Written as DNA, the CDR3 is TGTGCCAGCAGCTTATCTGCCGGGACTACCTACAATGAGCAGTTCTTC. V is TRBV7-2 and J is TRBJ2-1; TRBD2 matches at 7 bases. CDR1 and CDR2 (germline): SGHTA, FQGNSA. The CDR3 has 16 amino acids. With 2 bases clipped from V and 2 bases from J, the junction kept 6 bases outside the gene matches.